These 7 T cell receptor beta chains were all obtained from the same sample, sequenced in a study of blood T cell repertoires in COVID-19. Libraries were prepared by immunoSEQ multiplex PCR; TCRdb keeps only in-frame clonotypes and omits some of them. The profile shows approximately 140,000 clones, approximately 83% of them singletons. The source material was peripheral blood. The source is a man aged 70 or older with acute or convalescent COVID-19.

In DNA, the CDR3 is TGTGCCAGCAAACGTGGCCCCCTCATTTCCTACGAGCAGTACTTC. Translating gives CASKRGPLISYEQYF. The chain carries TRBV6-5 and TRBJ2-7; no firm D call. Deletions cut 7 bases from V and 1 base from J, with 17 bases between. Per the germline V gene, CDR1 is MNHEY and CDR2 is SVGAGI. This CDR3 spans 15 amino acids.

This chain joins TRBV3-1 (or the pseudogene TRBV3-2) and TRBJ2-5; 10 nucleotides line up with TRBD2. Trimming took 5 bases from V and 2 from J; bases not matched to a gene: 8. This CDR3 has 16 amino acids. Germline V gives CDR1 LGHDT, CDR2 YNNKEL (reference sequence). CDR3: CASSGRTSGFQETQYF. CDR3 coding DNA: TGTGCCAGCAGCGGGAGGACTAGCGGCTTTCAAGAGACCCAGTACTTC.

The chain recombines TRBV5-6 with TRBJ2-3, with no clear D. Trimming pared 2 bases from V and 2 bases from J, leaving 12 bases between. CDR3 length: 15 amino acids. Germline assignment: CDR1 SGHDT and CDR2 YYEEEE. This CDR3 is CASSFGPAATDTQYF. The CDR3 DNA reads as TGTGCCAGCAGCTTTGGGCCAGCTGCCACAGATACGCAGTATTTT.

The chain is built from TRBV7-9 and TRBJ2-1; TRBD2 might be the D (7 bases). Germline lookup yields CDR1 SEHNR and CDR2 FQNEAQ (reference sequence). Trimming took 8 bases from V and 0 from J, leaving 17 bases between them. The CDR3 covers 16 residues. DNA for the CDR3: TGTGCCAGCGAGGGGGGAGCGGGAAGCTCCTACAATGAGCAGTTCTTC. Encoded protein: CASEGGAGSSYNEQFF.

CDR3 amino acids: CAWSADRAYDGYTF. The CDR3 nucleotides read TGTGCCTGGAGTGCCGACAGGGCATACGACGGCTACACCTTC. The chain combines TRBV30 with TRBJ1-2; 7 nucleotides agree with TRBD1. V gave up 1 base and J gave up 8 bases; unmatched junction bases: 10. The CDR3 length is 14 residues. CDR1 is GTSNPN, CDR2 SVGIG, per germline (reference sequence).

This chain connects TRBV29-1 to TRBJ2-3; 7 bases are shared with TRBD1. CDR3 size: 14 residues. Germline CDR1 reads SQVTM; CDR2 reads ANQGSEA. V lost 4 bases and J lost 3; bases outside the gene matches: 7. The CDR3 sequence is CSVARQGDTDTQYF. The CDR3 region has the DNA TGCAGCGTTGCTAGACAGGGAGATACAGATACGCAGTATTTT.

This sequence joins TRBV5-1 and TRBJ1-1; 9 bases are shared with TRBD1. Trimming removed 4 bases from V and 1 base from J; junction bases left unmatched: 11. Germline CDR1 is SGHRS and CDR2 is YFSETQ. The CDR3 consists of 17 residues. The CDR3 sequence: CASSTTGTGKSNTEAFF. The CDR3 coding sequence is TGCGCCAGCAGCACAACCGGGACAGGGAAGTCGAACACTGAAGCTTTCTTT.